The 10 T cell receptor beta chains in this list originate from one sample, sequenced in a study of beta chain features in type 1 diabetes. Expressed TCRB transcripts got sequenced, as all isolated RNA was reverse transcribed. Sequencing was performed with immunoSEQ multiplex PCR; in TCRdb, only in-frame clones are kept and a portion is missing. The sample holds about 150,000 clones, 7.5% to 10% seen once. Sequencing was carried out using central memory CD4+ T cells from blood. The receptors were sampled from a man aged 18 to 29 in good health.

This rearrangement joins TRBV5-1 to TRBJ2-5; tentatively, D is TRBD2 (6 bases). The V end was cut by 5 bases, the J end by 2 bases, with 13 bases between. The CDR3 length is 14 residues. The V gene's germline CDR1 is SGHRS and CDR2 YFSETQ. The chain's CDR3 is CASRGGAAQETQYF. In DNA, the CDR3 is TGCGCCAGCAGGGGAGGAGCGGCGCAAGAGACCCAGTACTTC.

The chain couples TRBV10-2 to TRBJ2-2, with a tentative D call TRBD1 (5 bases). CDR3 length: 14 amino acids. The germline V and J ends were trimmed by 7 bases and 5 bases, with 14 bases remaining between them. Germline CDR1 and CDR2: WSHSY and SAAADI. The CDR3 DNA follows: TGCGCCAGCACGCGGCAGGGCGATACCGGGGAGCTGTTTTTT. Translated: CASTRQGDTGELFF.

The CDR3 sequence: CASSTWTSGVSRDTQYF. As DNA, the CDR3 is TGTGCCAGCAGCACCTGGACTAGCGGGGTGTCCAGGGATACGCAGTATTTT. The gene calls are TRBV4-2 and TRBJ2-3, with 12 bases fitting TRBD2. This CDR3 region has 17 residues. Germline V gene data show CDR1 as LGHNA and CDR2 as YNFKEQ. V was pared by 5 bases and J by 6 bases, with 12 bases of the junction left unmatched.

This clone has ten or more counts. This sample includes further DNA sequences coding for the same CDR3. The gene calls are TRBV18 and TRBJ2-1, with TRBD2 identical over 12 bases. CDR1 is KGHSH, CDR2 LQKENI, per germline. V shed 5 bases and J 2 bases; nucleotides not matched to a gene: 1. The CDR3 runs to 15 residues. Written as DNA, the CDR3 is TGTGCCAGCTCAAGGACTAGCGGGGCCTACAATGAGCAGTTCTTC. It specifies CASSRTSGAYNEQFF.

Concerning this clone itself: The sample holds other DNA sequences that translate to the same CDR3. The chain uses TRBV4-1 and TRBJ2-5, with 11 bases that match TRBD2. V lost 0 bases, J lost 4 bases, and 4 bases stayed unmatched. The V gene's germline CDR1 is MGHRA and CDR2 YSYEKL. The CDR3 consists of 16 residues. Here the CDR3 DNA reads TGCGCCAGCAGCCAAGATAGGCTAGCGGGGGGAGAGACCCAGTACTTC. It specifies CASSQDRLAGGETQYF.

This clone appeared a few times. The chain joins TRBV5-6 to TRBJ2-1, with 8 nucleotides matching TRBD2. Germline CDR1 and CDR2: SGHDT and YYEEEE. J lost 9 bases, V lost 2 bases, and 10 bases had no gene match. This CDR3 has 15 amino acids. The CDR3 loop is CASSLAGAEASEQFF. The CDR3 nucleotides read TGTGCCAGCAGCTTAGCGGGGGCGGAAGCCAGTGAGCAGTTCTTC.

This clone has ten or more counts. This chain joins TRBV30 and TRBJ2-6; a weak D match, TRBD1 (6 bases). The V and J ends lost 3 bases and 2 bases respectively, with 11 bases between them. The germline gives CDR1 GTSNPN, CDR2 SVGIG (reference sequence). CDR3 length: 15 amino acids. CDR3 DNA sequence: TGTGCCTGGAGGGGGTCAGGGGCTGGGGCCAACGTCCTGACTTTC. Protein product: CAWRGSGAGANVLTF.

This clone was seen a few times. The chain joins TRBV5-6 to TRBJ2-5; D not resolved. V was shortened by 6 bases and J by 2 bases, with 5 bases between the two germline ends. Germline V lookup: CDR1 SGHDT, CDR2 YYEEEE. The length of the CDR3 is 11 residues. The CDR3 region is CASTLQETQYF. CDR3 in DNA: TGTGCCAGCACTCTACAAGAGACCCAGTACTTC.

This clone has only a few counts. The J gene is TRBJ2-1, the V gene TRBV7-6, with 9 bases lining up with TRBD2. Losses at the gene ends were 5 bases for V and 8 bases for J; bases not matched to a gene: 10. The CDR3 spans 15 residues. CDR1 and CDR2 from the germline V gene are SGHVS and FNYEAQ. The DNA for the CDR3 is TGTGCCAGCAGCCTACGTAGCGGGAGTAGTTATGAGCAGTTCTTC. It encodes CASSLRSGSSYEQFF.

This clone was seen more than once but under ten times. The chain carries TRBV28 and TRBJ2-3; 9 bases match TRBD1. The ends lost 4 bases at V and 2 bases at J; junction bases unmatched: 10. This CDR3 is built from 17 residues. Looked up from germline, CDR1 is MDHEN and CDR2 is SYDVKM. The CDR3 nucleotides read TGTGCCAGCAGTTACCCCGGGACAGGGTGGGACACAGATACGCAGTATTTT. Protein sequence: CASSYPGTGWDTDTQYF. Looking up the rest from reference TRBV28 and TRBJ2-3 gives the full variable domain: DVKVTQSSRYLVKRTGEKVFLECVQDMDHENMFWYRQDPGLGLRLIYFSYDVKMKEKGDIPEGYSVSREKKERFSLILESASTNQTSMYLCASSYPGTGWDTDTQYFGPGTRLTVL.